The source of this T cell receptor (beta chain) is a study of T cell clonotyping in hematopoietic cell transplantation. Study information: Cytoreduction preceded collection of pretransplant recipient samples. Findings and limits, study-wide: Broader posttransplant TCR repertoire diversity was predicted by graft donor and pretransplant recipient Inverse Simpson Index values.

Assay used: immunoSEQ multiplex PCR; TCRdb lists only in-frame clones, some missing. The sample yields some 76,000 clones, 90% to 96% seen once. About this clone itself: Its matching antigen is unknown.

This CDR3 spans 12 amino acids. Trimming shortened V by 4 bases and J by 0 bases, and 6 bases separated the two germline ends. CDR1 GTSNPN and CDR2 SVGIG come from the germline V gene (reference sequence). Time point reported: recipient sample about 28 days before transplant, after cytoreduction. The chain links TRBV30 to TRBJ1-1; D is ambiguous. The source is a woman between 50 and 59 years old with acute myeloid leukemia. Some clones in this sample may be carry-over from other donors' samples. This sample comprised peripheral blood mononuclear cells, obtained before stem cell transplant. Here the CDR3 reads CAWTLMNTEAFF. CDR3 sequence (DNA): TGTGCCTGGACTTTAATGAACACTGAAGCTTTCTTT.